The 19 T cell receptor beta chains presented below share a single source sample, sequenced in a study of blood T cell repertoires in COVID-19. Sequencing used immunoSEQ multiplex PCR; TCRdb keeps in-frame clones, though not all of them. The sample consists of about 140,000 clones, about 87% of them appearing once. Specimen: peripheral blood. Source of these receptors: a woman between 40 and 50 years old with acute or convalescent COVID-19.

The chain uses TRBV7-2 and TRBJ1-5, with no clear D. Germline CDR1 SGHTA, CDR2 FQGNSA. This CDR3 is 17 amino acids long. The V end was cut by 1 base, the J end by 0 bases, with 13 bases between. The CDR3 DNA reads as TGTGCCAGCAGCTTAGGGGCCGGGGAGTATAGCAATCAGCCCCAGCATTTT. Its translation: CASSLGAGEYSNQPQHF.

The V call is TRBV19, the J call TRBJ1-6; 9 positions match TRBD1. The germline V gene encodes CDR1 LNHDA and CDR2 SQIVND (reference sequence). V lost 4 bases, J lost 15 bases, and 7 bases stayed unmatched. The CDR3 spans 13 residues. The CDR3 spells CASSTGQGVLLHF. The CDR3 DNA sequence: TGTGCCAGTAGTACGGGACAGGGAGTACTCCTCCACTTT.

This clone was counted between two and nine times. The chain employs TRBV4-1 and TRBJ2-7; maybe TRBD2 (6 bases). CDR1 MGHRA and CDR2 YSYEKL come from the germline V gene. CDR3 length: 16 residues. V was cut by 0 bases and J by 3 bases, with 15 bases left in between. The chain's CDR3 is CASSQDTGGYGYEQYF. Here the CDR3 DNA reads TGCGCCAGCAGCCAAGATACTGGAGGGTATGGCTACGAGCAGTACTTC.

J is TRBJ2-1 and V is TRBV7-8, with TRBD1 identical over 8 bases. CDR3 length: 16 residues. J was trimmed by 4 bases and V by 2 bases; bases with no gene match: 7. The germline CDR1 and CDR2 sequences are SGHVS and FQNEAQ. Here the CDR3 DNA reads TGTGCCAGCAGCTTATTCACAGGGGGTAGATACAATGAGCAGTTCTTC. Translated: CASSLFTGGRYNEQFF.

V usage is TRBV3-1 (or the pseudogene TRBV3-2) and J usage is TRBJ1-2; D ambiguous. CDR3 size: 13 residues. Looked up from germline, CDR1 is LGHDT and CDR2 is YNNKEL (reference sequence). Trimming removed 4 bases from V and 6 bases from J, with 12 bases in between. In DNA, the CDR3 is TGTGCCAGCAGCCCAGGATGGCGAGATGGCTACACCTTC. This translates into CASSPGWRDGYTF.

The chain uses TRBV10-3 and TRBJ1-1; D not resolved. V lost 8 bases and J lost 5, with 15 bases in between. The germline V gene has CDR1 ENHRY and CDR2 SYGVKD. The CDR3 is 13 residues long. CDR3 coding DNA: TGTGCCATCGAGCGATTACGGGGTACTGAAGCTTTCTTT. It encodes CAIERLRGTEAFF.

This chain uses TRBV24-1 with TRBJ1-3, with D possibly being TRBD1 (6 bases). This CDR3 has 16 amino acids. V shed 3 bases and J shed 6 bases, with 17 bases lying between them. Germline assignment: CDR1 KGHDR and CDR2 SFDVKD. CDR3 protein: CATSDRTGKRVNTIYF. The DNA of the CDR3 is TGTGCCACCAGTGATAGAACAGGGAAAAGGGTAAACACCATATATTTT.

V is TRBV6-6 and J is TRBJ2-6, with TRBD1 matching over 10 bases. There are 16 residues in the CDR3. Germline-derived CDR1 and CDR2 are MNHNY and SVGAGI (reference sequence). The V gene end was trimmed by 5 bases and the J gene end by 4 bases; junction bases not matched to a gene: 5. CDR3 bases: TGTGCCAGCAGTCGACAGGGGGCGGGAGGGGCCAACGTCCTGACTTTC. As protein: CASSRQGAGGANVLTF.

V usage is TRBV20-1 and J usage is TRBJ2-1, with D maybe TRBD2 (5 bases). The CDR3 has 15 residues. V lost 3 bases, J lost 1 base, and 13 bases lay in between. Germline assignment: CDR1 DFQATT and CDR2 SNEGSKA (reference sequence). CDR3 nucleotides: TGCAGTGCTAGTAGGGCACTAGTTTCCTACAATGAGCAGTTCTTC. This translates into CSASRALVSYNEQFF.

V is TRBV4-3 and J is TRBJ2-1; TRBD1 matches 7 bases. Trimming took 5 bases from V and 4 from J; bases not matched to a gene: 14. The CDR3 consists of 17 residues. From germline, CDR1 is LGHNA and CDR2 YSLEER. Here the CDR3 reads CASSWGQPPLGYNEQFF. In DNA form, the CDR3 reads TGCGCCAGCAGCTGGGGACAGCCTCCTTTGGGTTACAATGAGCAGTTCTTC.

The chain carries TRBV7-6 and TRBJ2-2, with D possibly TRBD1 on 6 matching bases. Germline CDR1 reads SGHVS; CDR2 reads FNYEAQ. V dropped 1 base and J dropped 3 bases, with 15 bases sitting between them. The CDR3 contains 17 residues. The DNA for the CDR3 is TGTGCCAGCAGCTTAGGAATTGAGGGGGTTTACACCGGGGAGCTGTTTTTT. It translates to CASSLGIEGVYTGELFF.

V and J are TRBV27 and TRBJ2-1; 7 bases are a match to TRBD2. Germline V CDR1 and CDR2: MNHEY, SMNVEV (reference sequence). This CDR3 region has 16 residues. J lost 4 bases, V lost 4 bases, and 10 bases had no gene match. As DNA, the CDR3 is TGTGCCAGCAGTTGGAAGGGCGGGGGAGAATACAATGAGCAGTTCTTC. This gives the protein CASSWKGGGEYNEQFF.

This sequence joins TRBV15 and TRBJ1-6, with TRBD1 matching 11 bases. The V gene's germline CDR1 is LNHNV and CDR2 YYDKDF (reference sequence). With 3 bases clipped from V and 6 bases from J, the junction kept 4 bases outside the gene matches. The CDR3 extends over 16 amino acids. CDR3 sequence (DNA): TGTGCCACCAGCAGTGGGACAGGGGGAAGTAATTCACCCCTCCACTTT. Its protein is CATSSGTGGSNSPLHF.

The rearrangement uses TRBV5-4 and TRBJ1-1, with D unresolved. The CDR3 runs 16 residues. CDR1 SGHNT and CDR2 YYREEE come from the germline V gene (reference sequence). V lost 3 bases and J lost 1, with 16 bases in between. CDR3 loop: CASSSSAGVTNTEAFF. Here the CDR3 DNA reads TGTGCCAGCAGCTCCTCAGCAGGCGTCACGAACACTGAAGCTTTCTTT.

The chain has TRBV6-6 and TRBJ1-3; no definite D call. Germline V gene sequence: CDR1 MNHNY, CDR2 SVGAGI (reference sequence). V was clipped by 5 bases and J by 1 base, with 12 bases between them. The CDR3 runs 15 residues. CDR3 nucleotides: TGTGCCAGCAGTCGAGCTCGGGGATCTGGAAACACCATATATTTT. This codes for CASSRARGSGNTIYF.

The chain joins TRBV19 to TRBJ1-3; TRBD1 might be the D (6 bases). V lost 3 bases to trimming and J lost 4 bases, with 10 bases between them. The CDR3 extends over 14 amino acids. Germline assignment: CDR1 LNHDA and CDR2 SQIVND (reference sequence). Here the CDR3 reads CASSMNRAGNTIYF. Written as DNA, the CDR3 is TGTGCCAGTAGTATGAACAGGGCCGGAAACACCATATATTTT.

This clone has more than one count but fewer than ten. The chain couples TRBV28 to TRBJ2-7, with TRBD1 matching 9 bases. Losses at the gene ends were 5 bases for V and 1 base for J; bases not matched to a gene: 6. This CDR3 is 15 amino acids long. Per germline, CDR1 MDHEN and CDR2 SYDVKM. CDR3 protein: CASSPMTGGSYEQYF. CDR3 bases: TGTGCCAGCAGTCCTATGACAGGGGGTTCCTACGAGCAGTACTTC.

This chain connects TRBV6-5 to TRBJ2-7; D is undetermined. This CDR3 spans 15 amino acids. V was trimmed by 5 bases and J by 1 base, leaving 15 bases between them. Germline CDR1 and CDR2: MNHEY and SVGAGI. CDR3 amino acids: CASSLSSTPSYEQYF. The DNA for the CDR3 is TGTGCCAGCAGTCTTTCCTCGACACCTTCCTACGAGCAGTACTTC.

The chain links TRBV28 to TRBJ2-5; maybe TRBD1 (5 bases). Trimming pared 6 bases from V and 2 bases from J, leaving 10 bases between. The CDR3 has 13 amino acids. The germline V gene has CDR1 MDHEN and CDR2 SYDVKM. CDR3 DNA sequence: TGTGCCAGCAGCCAGGGAAGGCAAGAGACCCAGTACTTC. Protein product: CASSQGRQETQYF.